This TCR beta chain was identified during a study of TIL therapy for anti-PD-1-resistant metastatic lung cancer. This sample's time point: pre-treatment sample, taken before nivolumab and TIL therapy. This was the immunoSEQ v3 assay. Profiled with immunoSEQ multiplex PCR; TCRdb holds only in-frame clones, not every one. The repertoire has 40,000 to 60,000 clones, 70% to 80% of them found once; the top ten carry 4% to 5.5%. Germline trimming cut 5 bases from V and 2 bases from J; bases unmatched to any gene: 5. The CDR3 loop spans 14 amino acids. The V gene's germline CDR1 is MNHEY and CDR2 SVGAGI. This sequence originates from a woman between 30 and 80 years old with non-small cell lung cancer. Material: blood, obtained at baseline. This chain uses TRBV6-5 with TRBJ2-7, with 8 bases matching TRBD2. Here the CDR3 DNA reads TGTGCCAGCAGTCGACTAGCGTCCACCTACGAGCAGTACTTC. Translation: CASSRLASTYEQYF.